Included here is one TCR beta chain sequence, with context. Its cognate antigen is unknown. Sequencing targeted expressed TCRB transcripts, as all isolated RNA had been reverse transcribed. Sequencing used immunoSEQ multiplex PCR; TCRdb keeps in-frame clones, though not all of them. The table records roughly 170,000 clones, less than 15% of them present only once. The data stem from a study of beta chain features in type 1 diabetes. Germline CDR1 and CDR2: SGHVS and FQNEAQ. This CDR3 has 13 amino acids. The ends were cut back, 10 bases at V and 6 bases at J, with 19 bases in the middle. Study observations and caveats: People with Type 1 diabetes carried modestly yet significantly shorter TCRB CDR3s in all four CD4+ subsets. PCR might preferentially amplify shorter templates, equally in patients and controls. Across patients, naive, central memory and Treg TCRB repertoires exhibited apparently greater similarity than was observed across healthy donors.

The chain combines TRBV7-8 with TRBJ2-7; possibly TRBD1 for D (6 bases). The sequencing sample was made of central memory CD4+ T cells from blood. This receptor was obtained from a woman under 30 in good health. CDR3 in amino acids: CATTTQGQLEQYF. Written as DNA, the CDR3 is TGTGCCACCACGACCCAGGGGCAACTCGAGCAGTACTTC.